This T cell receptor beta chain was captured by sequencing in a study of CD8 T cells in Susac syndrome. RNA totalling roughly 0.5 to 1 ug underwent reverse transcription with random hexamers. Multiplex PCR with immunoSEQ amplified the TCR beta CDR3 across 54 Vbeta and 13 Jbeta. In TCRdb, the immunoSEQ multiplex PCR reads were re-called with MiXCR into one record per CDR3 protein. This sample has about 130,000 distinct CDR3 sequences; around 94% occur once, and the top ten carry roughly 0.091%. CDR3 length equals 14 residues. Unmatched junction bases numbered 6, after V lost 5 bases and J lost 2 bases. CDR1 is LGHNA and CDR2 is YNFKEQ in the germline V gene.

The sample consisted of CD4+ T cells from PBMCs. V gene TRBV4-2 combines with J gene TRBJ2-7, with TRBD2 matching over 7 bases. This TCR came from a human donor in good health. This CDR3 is CASSFRGLAYEQYF. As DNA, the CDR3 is TGTGCCAGCAGCTTCCGAGGACTAGCCTACGAGCAGTACTTC.